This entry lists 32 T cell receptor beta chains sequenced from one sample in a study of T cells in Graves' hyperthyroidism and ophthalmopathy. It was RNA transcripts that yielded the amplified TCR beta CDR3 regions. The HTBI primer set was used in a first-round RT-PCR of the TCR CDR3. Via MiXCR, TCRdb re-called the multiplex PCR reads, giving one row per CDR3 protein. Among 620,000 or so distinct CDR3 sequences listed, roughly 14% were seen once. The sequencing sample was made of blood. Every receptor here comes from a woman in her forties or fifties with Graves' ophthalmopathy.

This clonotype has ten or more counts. DNA of the CDR3: TGTGCCAGCAGCTTAGCCGTGGGTCTGGGCAAAAACATTCAGTACTTC. Translation gives CASSLAVGLGKNIQYF. The chain carries TRBV11-2 and TRBJ2-4; D not certain. This CDR3 is 16 amino acids long. Looked up from germline, CDR1 is SGHAT and CDR2 is FQNNGV. V gave up 1 base and J gave up 3 bases, with 13 bases separating them.

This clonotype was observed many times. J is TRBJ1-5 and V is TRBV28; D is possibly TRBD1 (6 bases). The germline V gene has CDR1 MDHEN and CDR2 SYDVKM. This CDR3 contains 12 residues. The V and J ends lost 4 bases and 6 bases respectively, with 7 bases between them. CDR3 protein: CASSYRVQPQHF. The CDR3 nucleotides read TGTGCCAGCAGTTACAGGGTTCAGCCCCAGCATTTT.

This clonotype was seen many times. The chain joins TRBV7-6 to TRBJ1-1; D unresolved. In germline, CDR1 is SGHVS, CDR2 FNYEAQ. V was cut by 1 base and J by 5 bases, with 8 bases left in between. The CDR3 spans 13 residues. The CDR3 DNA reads TGTGCCAGCAGCTTAGAACTGAGGACTGAAGCTTTCTTT. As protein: CASSLELRTEAFF.

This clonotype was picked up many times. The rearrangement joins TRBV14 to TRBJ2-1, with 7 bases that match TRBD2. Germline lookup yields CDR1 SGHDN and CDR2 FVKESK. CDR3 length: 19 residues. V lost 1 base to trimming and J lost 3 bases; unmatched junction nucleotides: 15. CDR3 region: CASSQGGRLAGVDYNEQFF. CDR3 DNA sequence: TGTGCCAGCAGCCAAGGCGGACGTTTAGCGGGCGTAGACTACAATGAGCAGTTCTTC.

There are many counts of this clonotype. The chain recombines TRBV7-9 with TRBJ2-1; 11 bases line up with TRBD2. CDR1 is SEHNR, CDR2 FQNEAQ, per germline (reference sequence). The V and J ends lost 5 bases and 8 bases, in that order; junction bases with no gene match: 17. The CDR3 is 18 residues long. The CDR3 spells CASSELRLAGTYRDEQFF. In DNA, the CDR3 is TGTGCCAGCAGCGAACTCAGACTAGCGGGGACCTACCGGGATGAGCAGTTCTTC.

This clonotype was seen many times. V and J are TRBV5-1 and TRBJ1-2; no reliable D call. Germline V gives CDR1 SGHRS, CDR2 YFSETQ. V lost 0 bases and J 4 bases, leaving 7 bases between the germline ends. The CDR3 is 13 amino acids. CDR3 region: CASSLAESYGYTF. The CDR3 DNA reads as TGCGCCAGCAGCTTGGCAGAAAGCTATGGCTACACCTTC.

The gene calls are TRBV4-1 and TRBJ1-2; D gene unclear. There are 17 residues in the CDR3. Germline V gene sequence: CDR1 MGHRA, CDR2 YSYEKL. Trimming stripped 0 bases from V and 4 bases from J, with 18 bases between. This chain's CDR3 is CASSQDGRTLSSYGYTF. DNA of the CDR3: TGCGCCAGCAGCCAAGATGGTCGGACCCTTTCAAGCTATGGCTACACCTTC.

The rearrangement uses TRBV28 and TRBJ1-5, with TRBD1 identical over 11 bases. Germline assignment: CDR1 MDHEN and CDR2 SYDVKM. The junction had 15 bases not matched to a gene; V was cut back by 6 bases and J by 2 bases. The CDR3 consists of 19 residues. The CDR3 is CASSSGGTGGPRRNQPQHF. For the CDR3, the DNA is TGTGCCAGCAGCTCCGGGGGGACAGGGGGGCCTAGGCGCAATCAGCCCCAGCATTTT.

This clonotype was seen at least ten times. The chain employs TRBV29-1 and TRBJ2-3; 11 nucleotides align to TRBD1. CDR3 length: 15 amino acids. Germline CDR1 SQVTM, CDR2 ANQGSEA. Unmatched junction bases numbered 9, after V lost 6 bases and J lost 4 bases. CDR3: CSVAGDRGTPDTQYF. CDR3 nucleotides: TGCAGCGTCGCAGGGGACAGGGGGACCCCAGATACGCAGTATTTT.

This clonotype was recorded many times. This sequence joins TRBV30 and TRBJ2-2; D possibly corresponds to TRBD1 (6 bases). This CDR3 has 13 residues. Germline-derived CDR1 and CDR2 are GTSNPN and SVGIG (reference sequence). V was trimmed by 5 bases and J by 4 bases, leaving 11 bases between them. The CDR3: CAWGDRTTGELFF. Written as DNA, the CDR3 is TGTGCCTGGGGTGACAGGACCACCGGGGAGCTGTTTTTT.

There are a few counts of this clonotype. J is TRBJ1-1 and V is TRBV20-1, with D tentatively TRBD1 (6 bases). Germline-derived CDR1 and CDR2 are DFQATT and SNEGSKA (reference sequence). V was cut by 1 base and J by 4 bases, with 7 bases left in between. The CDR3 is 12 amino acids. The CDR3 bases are TGCAGTGCTAGAGTACAGGGCACTGAAGCTTTCTTT. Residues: CSARVQGTEAFF.

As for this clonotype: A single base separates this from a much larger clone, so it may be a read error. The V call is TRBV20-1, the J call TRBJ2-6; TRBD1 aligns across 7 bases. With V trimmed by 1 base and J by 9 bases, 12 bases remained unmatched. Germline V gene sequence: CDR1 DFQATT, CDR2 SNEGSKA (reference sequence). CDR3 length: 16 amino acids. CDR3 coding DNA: TGCAGTGCTAGAGTAGCAAGGGGGCATAGGGTCAACGTCCTGACTTTC. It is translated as CSARVARGHRVNVLTF.

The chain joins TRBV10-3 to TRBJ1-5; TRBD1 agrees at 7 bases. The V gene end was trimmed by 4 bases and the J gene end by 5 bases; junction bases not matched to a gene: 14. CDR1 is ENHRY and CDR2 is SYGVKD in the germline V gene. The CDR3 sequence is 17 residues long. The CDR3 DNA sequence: TGTGCCATCAGTGGGGGATTTCCGGGACAGAGACATCAGCCCCAGCATTTT. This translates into CAISGGFPGQRHQPQHF.

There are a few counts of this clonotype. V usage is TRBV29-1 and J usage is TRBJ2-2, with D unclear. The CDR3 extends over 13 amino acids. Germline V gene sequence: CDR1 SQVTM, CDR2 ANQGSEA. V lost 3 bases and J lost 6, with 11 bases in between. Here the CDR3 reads CSVDLGYAGELFF. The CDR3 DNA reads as TGCAGCGTTGATCTGGGGTATGCCGGGGAGCTGTTTTTT.

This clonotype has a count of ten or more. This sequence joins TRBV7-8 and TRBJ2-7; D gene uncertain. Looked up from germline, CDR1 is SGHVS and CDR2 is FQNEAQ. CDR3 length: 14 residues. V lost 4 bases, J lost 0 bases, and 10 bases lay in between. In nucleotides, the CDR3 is TGTGCCAGCAGCTCTCCCGGGTACTCCTACGAGCAGTACTTC. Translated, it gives CASSSPGYSYEQYF.

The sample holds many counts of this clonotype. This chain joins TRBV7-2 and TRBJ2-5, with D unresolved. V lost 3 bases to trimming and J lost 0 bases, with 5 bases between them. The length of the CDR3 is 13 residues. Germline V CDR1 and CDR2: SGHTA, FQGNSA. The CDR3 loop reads CASSFRYQETQYF. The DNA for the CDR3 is TGTGCCAGCAGCTTTCGGTACCAAGAGACCCAGTACTTC.

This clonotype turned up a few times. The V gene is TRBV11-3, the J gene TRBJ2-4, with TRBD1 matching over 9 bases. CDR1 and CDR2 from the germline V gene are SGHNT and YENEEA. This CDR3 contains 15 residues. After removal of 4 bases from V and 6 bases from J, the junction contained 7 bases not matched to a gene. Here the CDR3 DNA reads TGTGCCAGCAGCTCCGCCGGGACAGGGATAAACATTCAGTACTTC. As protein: CASSSAGTGINIQYF.

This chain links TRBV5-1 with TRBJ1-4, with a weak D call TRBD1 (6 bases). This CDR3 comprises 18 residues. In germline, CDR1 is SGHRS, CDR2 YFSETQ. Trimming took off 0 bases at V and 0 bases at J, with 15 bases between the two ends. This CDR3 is CASSLVGGGEATNEKLFF. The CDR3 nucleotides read TGCGCCAGCAGCTTGGTGGGGGGCGGAGAAGCAACTAATGAAAAACTGTTTTTT.

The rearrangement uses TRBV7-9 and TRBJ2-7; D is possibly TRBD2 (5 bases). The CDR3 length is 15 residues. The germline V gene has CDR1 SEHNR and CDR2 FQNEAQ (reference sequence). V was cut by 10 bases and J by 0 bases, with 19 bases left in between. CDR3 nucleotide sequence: TGTGCCACCCAAACCCTAAGGGAGTACTCCTACGAGCAGTACTTC. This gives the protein CATQTLREYSYEQYF.

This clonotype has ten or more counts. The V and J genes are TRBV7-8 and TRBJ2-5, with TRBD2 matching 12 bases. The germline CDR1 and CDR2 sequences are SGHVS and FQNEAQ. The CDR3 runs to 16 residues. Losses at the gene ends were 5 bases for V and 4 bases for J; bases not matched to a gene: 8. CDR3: CASSAGPGLAGETQYF. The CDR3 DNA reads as TGTGCCAGCAGCGCCGGTCCGGGACTAGCGGGAGAGACCCAGTACTTC.

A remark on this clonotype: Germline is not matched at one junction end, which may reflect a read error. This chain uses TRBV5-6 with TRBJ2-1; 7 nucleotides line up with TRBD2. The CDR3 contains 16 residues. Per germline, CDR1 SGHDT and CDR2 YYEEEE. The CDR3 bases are TGTGCCAGCACCACAAGGCGGGGGAGGTCCTACGATGAGCAGTTCTTC. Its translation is CASTTRRGRSYDEQFF.

DNA of the CDR3: TGTGCCAGCAGTTACTCACTGCGGCGAGTCTCCTACGAGCAGTACTTC. Translating it yields CASSYSLRRVSYEQYF. J is TRBJ2-7 and V is TRBV6-5; D remains ambiguous. V shed 0 bases and J shed 0 bases, with 12 bases lying between them. The CDR3 has 16 residues. The V gene's germline CDR1 is MNHEY and CDR2 SVGAGI.

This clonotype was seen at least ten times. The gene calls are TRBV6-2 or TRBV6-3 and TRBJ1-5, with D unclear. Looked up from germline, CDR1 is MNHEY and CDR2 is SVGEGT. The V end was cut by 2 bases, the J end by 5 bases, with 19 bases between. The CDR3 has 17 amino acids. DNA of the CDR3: TGTGCCAGCAGTTACGTAAGGGCTATGAAGAGAGATCAGCCCCAGCATTTT. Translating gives CASSYVRAMKRDQPQHF.

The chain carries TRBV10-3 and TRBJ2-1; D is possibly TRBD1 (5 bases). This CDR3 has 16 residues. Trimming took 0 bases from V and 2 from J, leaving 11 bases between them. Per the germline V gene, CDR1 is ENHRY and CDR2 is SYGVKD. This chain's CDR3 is CAISESTGAPYNEQFF. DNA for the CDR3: TGTGCCATCAGTGAGTCTACAGGAGCCCCCTACAATGAGCAGTTCTTC.

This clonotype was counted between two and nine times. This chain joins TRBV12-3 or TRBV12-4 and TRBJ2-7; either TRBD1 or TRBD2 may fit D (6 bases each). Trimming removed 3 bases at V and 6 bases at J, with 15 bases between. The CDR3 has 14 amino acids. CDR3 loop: CASSFVTGTGEQYF. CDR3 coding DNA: TGTGCCAGCAGTTTCGTTACAGGGACTGGCGAGCAGTACTTC.

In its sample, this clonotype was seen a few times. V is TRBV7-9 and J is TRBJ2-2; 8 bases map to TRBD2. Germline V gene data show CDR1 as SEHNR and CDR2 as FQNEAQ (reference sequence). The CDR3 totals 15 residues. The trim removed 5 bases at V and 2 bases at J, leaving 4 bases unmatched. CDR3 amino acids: CASSPSGSNTGELFF. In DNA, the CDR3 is TGTGCCAGCAGCCCTAGCGGGTCAAACACCGGGGAGCTGTTTTTT.

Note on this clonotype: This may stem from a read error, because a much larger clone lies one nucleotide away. The CDR3: CSASEGPQEQYF. The CDR3 DNA follows: TGCAGTGCTAGCGAGGGCCCCCAGGAGCAGTACTTC. The rearrangement links TRBV20-1 to TRBJ2-7, with D perhaps matching TRBD2 (5 bases). Per the germline V gene, CDR1 is DFQATT and CDR2 is SNEGSKA (reference sequence). The CDR3 spans 12 residues. V was pared by 3 bases and J by 7 bases, with 13 bases between.

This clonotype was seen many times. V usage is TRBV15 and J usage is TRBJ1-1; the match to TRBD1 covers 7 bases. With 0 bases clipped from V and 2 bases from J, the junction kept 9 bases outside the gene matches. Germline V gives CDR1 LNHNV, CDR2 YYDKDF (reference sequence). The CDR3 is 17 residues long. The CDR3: CATSREVRGQTNTEAFF. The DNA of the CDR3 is TGTGCCACCAGCAGAGAGGTAAGGGGACAGACAAACACTGAAGCTTTCTTT. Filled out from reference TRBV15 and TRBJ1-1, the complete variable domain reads DAMVIQNPRYQVTQFGKPVTLSCSQTLNHNVMYWYQQKSSQAPKLLFHYYDKDFNNEADTPDNFQSRRPNTSFCFLDIRSPGLGDTAMYLCATSREVRGQTNTEAFFGQGTRLTVV.

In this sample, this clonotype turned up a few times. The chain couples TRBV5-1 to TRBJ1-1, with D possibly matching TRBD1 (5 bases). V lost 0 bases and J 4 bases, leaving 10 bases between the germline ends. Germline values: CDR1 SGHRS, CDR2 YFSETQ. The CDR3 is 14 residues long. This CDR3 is CASSLVHGGTEAFF. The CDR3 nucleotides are TGCGCCAGCAGCTTGGTGCACGGGGGCACTGAAGCTTTCTTT. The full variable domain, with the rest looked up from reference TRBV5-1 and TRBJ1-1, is KAGVTQTPRYLIKTRGQQVTLSCSPISGHRSVSWYQQTPGQGLQFLFEYFSETQRNKGNFPGRFSGRQFSNSRSEMNVSTLELGDSALYLCASSLVHGGTEAFFGQGTRLTVV.

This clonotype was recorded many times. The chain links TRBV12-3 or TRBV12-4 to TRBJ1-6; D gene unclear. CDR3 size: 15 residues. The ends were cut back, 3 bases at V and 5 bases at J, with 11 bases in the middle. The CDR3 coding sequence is TGTGCCAGCAGTTTTTCCGGCAGGAATAATTCACCCCTCCACTTT. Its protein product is CASSFSGRNNSPLHF.

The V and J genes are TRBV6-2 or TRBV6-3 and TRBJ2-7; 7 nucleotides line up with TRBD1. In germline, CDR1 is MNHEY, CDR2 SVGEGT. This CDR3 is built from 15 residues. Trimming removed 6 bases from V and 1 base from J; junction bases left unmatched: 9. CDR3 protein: CASSRHGTESYEQYF. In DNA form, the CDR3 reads TGTGCCAGCAGCCGACACGGGACAGAGTCCTACGAGCAGTACTTC.

CDR3 protein: CSAMHSGRVDTQYF. DNA for the CDR3: TGCAGTGCAATGCATAGCGGGAGGGTAGATACGCAGTATTTT. This chain uses TRBV20-1 with TRBJ2-3, with 11 bases aligning to TRBD2. J lost 5 bases, V lost 6 bases, and 7 bases had no gene match. This CDR3 comprises 14 residues. Germline lookup yields CDR1 DFQATT and CDR2 SNEGSKA (reference sequence).